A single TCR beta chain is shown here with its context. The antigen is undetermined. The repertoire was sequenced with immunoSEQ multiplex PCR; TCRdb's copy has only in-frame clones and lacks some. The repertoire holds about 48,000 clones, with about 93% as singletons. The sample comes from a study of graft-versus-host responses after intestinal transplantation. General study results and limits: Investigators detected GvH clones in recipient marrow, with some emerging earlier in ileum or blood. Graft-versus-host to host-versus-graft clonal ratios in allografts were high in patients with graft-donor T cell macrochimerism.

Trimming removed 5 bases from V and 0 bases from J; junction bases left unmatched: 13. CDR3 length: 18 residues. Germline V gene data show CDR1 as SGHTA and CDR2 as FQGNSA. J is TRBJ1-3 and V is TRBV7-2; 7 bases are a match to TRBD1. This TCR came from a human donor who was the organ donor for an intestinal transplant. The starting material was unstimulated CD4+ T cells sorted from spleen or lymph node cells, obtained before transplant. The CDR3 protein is CASSLPRGQIFSGNTIYF. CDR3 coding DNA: TGTGCCAGCAGCCTCCCCCGGGGACAGATCTTCTCTGGAAACACCATATATTTT.